The clone carrying this T cell receptor beta chain was counted between two and nine times. What it recognizes is unknown. This entry comes from a study of response to subunit inactivated influenza vaccine. Findings and limits, study-wide: Researchers suggested that each seasonal influenza vaccination recruits few new T cells.

TCRdb analysed the RT-PCR reads with MiXCR anew, one entry per CDR3 protein. Here the sample spans more than 400,000 distinct CDR3 sequences, approximately 7.7% being singletons. Germline V gives CDR1 MNHNY, CDR2 SVGAGI (reference sequence). The CDR3 is made up of 11 amino acids. V was cut by 6 bases and J by 3 bases, with 5 bases left in between. The V and J genes are TRBV6-6 and TRBJ2-5; D unresolved. This TCR came from a man aged 50 to 69 who received an inactivated influenza vaccine. The sample in question was PBMCs from blood, obtained 23 months after vaccination. The CDR3 is CASSRKETQYF. In DNA form, the CDR3 reads TGTGCCAGCAGCCGAAAAGAGACCCAGTACTTC.